The 29 T cell receptor beta chains reported below all come from one sample, sequenced in a study of ipilimumab plus nivolumab after autologous stem cell transplantation. Sequencing was performed with immunoSEQ multiplex PCR; in TCRdb, only in-frame clones are kept and a portion is missing. The sample includes some 45,000 clones, more than 70% seen only once; the top ten take about 0.88%. The sample here was PBMCs, taken in a trial of ipilimumab plus nivolumab as post-transplant consolidation. The receptors derive from a male donor with multiple myeloma.

This clone was counted once. The chain uses TRBV5-6 and TRBJ1-2, with TRBD1 identical over 8 bases. J was trimmed by 5 bases and V by 6 bases; bases with no gene match: 6. The CDR3 extends over 13 amino acids. From germline, CDR1 is SGHDT and CDR2 YYEEEE. The chain's CDR3 is CASILRTGYGYTF. CDR3 sequence (DNA): TGTGCCAGCATCCTTCGGACAGGGTATGGCTACACCTTC.

Remarks on this clone: The same CDR3 also results from other DNA sequences found in this sample. This rearrangement joins TRBV4-2 to TRBJ2-7; possibly TRBD1 or TRBD2 for D (5 bases each). Germline CDR1 is LGHNA and CDR2 is YNFKEQ. Trimming pared 3 bases from V and 5 bases from J, leaving 17 bases between. The CDR3 runs 15 residues. CDR3 in amino acids: CASSQDLGTFHEQYF. Here the CDR3 DNA reads TGTGCCAGCAGCCAGGATCTGGGGACCTTCCACGAGCAGTACTTC.

The J gene is TRBJ2-5, the V gene TRBV27, with D perhaps matching TRBD2 (6 bases). CDR3 size: 12 residues. Germline lookup yields CDR1 MNHEY and CDR2 SMNVEV (reference sequence). V was shortened by 6 bases and J by 4 bases, with 9 bases between the two germline ends. The CDR3 here is CASSRDSETQYF. CDR3 sequence (DNA): TGTGCCAGCAGCCGGGACTCAGAGACCCAGTACTTC.

The V and J genes are TRBV19 and TRBJ2-7; possible D gene TRBD1, 5 bases. Germline CDR1 LNHDA, CDR2 SQIVND (reference sequence). CDR3 size: 15 residues. Between the trimmed V and J ends, which lost 5 bases and 5 bases, there was a span of 19 bases. The CDR3 protein is CASSLTGDLSDEQYF. CDR3 nucleotide sequence: TGTGCCAGTAGTTTAACAGGAGATCTGAGCGACGAGCAGTACTTC.

The chain is built from TRBV5-1 and TRBJ2-3, with TRBD2 matching 16 bases. V lost 4 bases to trimming and J lost 4 bases; unmatched junction nucleotides: 3. Germline CDR1 SGHRS, CDR2 YFSETQ. This CDR3 contains 16 residues. DNA of the CDR3: TGCGCCAGCAGCCAAGGGACTAGCGGGGGGGCAGATACGCAGTATTTT. It translates to CASSQGTSGGADTQYF.

The chain combines TRBV6-6 with TRBJ2-1; D is unresolved. V shed 6 bases and J shed 7 bases, with 13 bases lying between them. The germline CDR1 and CDR2 sequences are MNHNY and SVGAGI (reference sequence). CDR3 length equals 13 residues. CDR3: CASRNPHGNEQFF. In DNA form, the CDR3 reads TGTGCCAGCAGAAATCCCCACGGGAATGAGCAGTTCTTC.

The genes are TRBV4-3 and TRBJ1-2, with D hard to call. Deletions cut 0 bases from V and 3 bases from J, with 11 bases between. The length of the CDR3 is 15 residues. Germline CDR1 is LGHNA and CDR2 is YSLEER. Written as DNA, the CDR3 is TGCGCCAGCAGCCAAGAGAGGGAAGCTTACTATGGCTACACCTTC. Translated, it gives CASSQEREAYYGYTF.

The chain has TRBV7-3 and TRBJ2-7, with D tentatively TRBD2 (5 bases). Germline CDR1 and CDR2: SGHTA and FQGTGA. The CDR3 is 13 amino acids. Trimming removed 3 bases at V and 3 bases at J, with 9 bases between. The chain's CDR3 is CASSLGAHYEQYF. DNA for the CDR3: TGTGCCAGCAGCTTGGGAGCCCACTACGAGCAGTACTTC.

The rearrangement uses TRBV6-5 and TRBJ1-5; D is uncertain. This CDR3 has 15 residues. The ends were cut back, 6 bases at V and 1 base at J, with 13 bases in the middle. The germline V gene encodes CDR1 MNHEY and CDR2 SVGAGI. CDR3 DNA: TGTGCCAGCAGGGTGGGCGGCGCAAGCAATCAGCCCCAGCATTTT. Its translation: CASRVGGASNQPQHF.

J is TRBJ1-2 and V is TRBV5-1; D not certain. The germline CDR1 and CDR2 sequences are SGHRS and YFSETQ. This CDR3 contains 13 residues. V gave up 0 bases and J gave up 8 bases, with 11 bases separating them. Here the CDR3 reads CASSLDPSGGYTF. As DNA, the CDR3 is TGCGCCAGCAGCTTGGATCCTAGCGGCGGCTACACCTTC.

The J gene is TRBJ2-5, the V gene TRBV7-2; the D call may be TRBD1 or TRBD2 (5 bases each). The CDR3 runs 14 residues. V lost 5 bases and J lost 0, with 10 bases in between. The germline gives CDR1 SGHTA, CDR2 FQGNSA. For the CDR3, the DNA is TGTGCCAGCAGCCGGGGCAGCCACCAAGAGACCCAGTACTTC. Residues: CASSRGSHQETQYF.

This rearrangement joins TRBV5-1 to TRBJ2-5, with D maybe TRBD1 (6 bases). The CDR3 is made up of 13 amino acids. With 0 bases removed from V and 7 bases from J, the gap between germline ends came to 10 bases. Germline assignment: CDR1 SGHRS and CDR2 YFSETQ. This CDR3 reads CASSLAARGTQYF. CDR3 DNA: TGCGCCAGCAGCTTGGCCGCCAGGGGGACCCAGTACTTC.

The chain employs TRBV7-2 and TRBJ1-1, with D uncertain. V gave up 3 bases and J gave up 6 bases, with 11 bases separating them. This CDR3 spans 13 amino acids. The V gene's germline CDR1 is SGHTA and CDR2 FQGNSA. CDR3 amino acids: CASSFGVVSEAFF. The CDR3 bases are TGTGCCAGCAGCTTTGGGGTTGTTTCTGAAGCTTTCTTT.

This clone was picked up one time. The V call is TRBV7-2, the J call TRBJ1-1; D not certain. The CDR3 spans 12 residues. Trimming cost V 2 bases and J 6 bases, with 7 bases left between them. CDR1 SGHTA and CDR2 FQGNSA come from the germline V gene. CDR3 loop: CASSLSGPEAFF. The CDR3 nucleotides are TGTGCCAGCAGCTTATCCGGACCTGAAGCTTTCTTT.

This chain uses TRBV4-2 with TRBJ2-5; a possible D gene is TRBD1 (6 bases). The germline gives CDR1 LGHNA, CDR2 YNFKEQ. Trimming stripped 6 bases from V and 5 bases from J, with 16 bases between. The CDR3 is 14 residues long. The CDR3 is CASSRTERGETQYF. CDR3 sequence (DNA): TGTGCCAGCAGTCGAACGGAAAGGGGGGAGACCCAGTACTTC.

This chain uses TRBV7-2 with TRBJ1-1, with D uncertain. V was pared by 1 base and J by 1 base, with 7 bases between. CDR3 length: 14 residues. CDR1 is SGHTA, CDR2 FQGNSA, per germline. CDR3 region: CASSLVAGNTEAFF. The CDR3 nucleotides are TGTGCCAGCAGCTTAGTTGCGGGGAACACTGAAGCTTTCTTT.

The table lists this clone with a few counts. V usage is TRBV27 and J usage is TRBJ2-7, with 7 bases fitting TRBD1. The J segment lost 3 bases and the V segment lost 4 bases, leaving 6 bases of the junction unmatched. Looked up from germline, CDR1 is MNHEY and CDR2 is SMNVEV (reference sequence). This CDR3 is 14 amino acids long. CDR3 sequence: CASSSGQRRYEQYF. The CDR3 DNA sequence: TGTGCCAGCAGTTCGGGACAGAGGCGCTACGAGCAGTACTTC.

V and J are TRBV4-1 and TRBJ1-1, with TRBD1 matching 10 bases. Germline V gene sequence: CDR1 MGHRA, CDR2 YSYEKL. The CDR3 is made up of 15 amino acids. The trim removed 1 base at V and 5 bases at J, leaving 4 bases unmatched. Written as DNA, the CDR3 is TGCGCCAGCAGCCAAGTCCGGACAGGGGGGACTGAAGCTTTCTTT. Its translation: CASSQVRTGGTEAFF.

The V call is TRBV18, the J call TRBJ2-7; the D is unclear. Trimming shortened V by 5 bases and J by 4 bases, and 6 bases separated the two germline ends. CDR1 is KGHSH and CDR2 is LQKENI in the germline V gene. The CDR3 runs 11 residues. The CDR3 is CASSGIYEQYF. In nucleotides, the CDR3 is TGTGCCAGCTCAGGGATTTACGAGCAGTACTTC.

The genes are TRBV5-1 and TRBJ1-2; tentative D call: TRBD1 (5 bases). The germline V gene encodes CDR1 SGHRS and CDR2 YFSETQ. V lost 4 bases to trimming and J lost 3 bases, with 19 bases between them. This CDR3 region has 16 residues. CDR3 amino acids: CASSPTGAGDDYGYTF. CDR3 DNA sequence: TGCGCCAGCAGCCCAACCGGGGCGGGAGACGACTATGGCTACACCTTC.

This clone was detected only once. The chain carries TRBV7-2 and TRBJ1-1; D is possibly TRBD1 (5 bases). The CDR3 runs 15 residues. Germline V gene data show CDR1 as SGHTA and CDR2 as FQGNSA. Trimming cost V 3 bases and J 3 bases, with 14 bases left between them. The chain's CDR3 is CASSLIGGDDTEAFF. The CDR3 nucleotides are TGTGCCAGCAGCTTGATCGGGGGGGATGACACTGAAGCTTTCTTT.

The chain employs TRBV9 and TRBJ2-2; tentatively, D is TRBD1 (6 bases). The ends were cut back, 3 bases at V and 3 bases at J, with 9 bases in the middle. Germline-derived CDR1 and CDR2 are SGDLS and YYNGEE. The CDR3 loop spans 14 amino acids. CDR3 sequence (DNA): TGTGCCAGCAGCGCCGAGGGGGACACCGGGGAGCTGTTTTTT. Amino acid sequence: CASSAEGDTGELFF.

This sequence joins TRBV7-2 and TRBJ1-2; D uncertain. The CDR3 runs 13 residues. Germline CDR1 SGHTA, CDR2 FQGNSA. Deletions cut 1 base from V and 7 bases from J, with 10 bases between. The CDR3 region is CASSLDPEGGYTF. CDR3 in DNA: TGTGCCAGCAGCTTAGATCCCGAAGGTGGCTACACCTTC.

In its sample, this clone was seen a few times. The chain joins TRBV2 to TRBJ2-3; D gene unclear. From germline, CDR1 is SNHLY and CDR2 FYNNEI. Trimming stripped 4 bases from V and 5 bases from J, with 7 bases between. The CDR3 loop spans 12 amino acids. The CDR3 sequence: CASSGDEDTQYF. CDR3 in DNA: TGTGCCAGCAGTGGCGACGAAGATACGCAGTATTTT.

V is TRBV19 and J is TRBJ1-2, with TRBD1 matching over 7 bases. With 1 base clipped from V and 6 bases from J, the junction kept 5 bases outside the gene matches. The length of the CDR3 is 14 residues. From germline, CDR1 is LNHDA and CDR2 SQIVND (reference sequence). DNA for the CDR3: TGTGCCAGTAGTATAGGTGACAGGGAGAATGGCTACACCTTC. Its protein is CASSIGDRENGYTF. Full variable domain (outside the CDR3, taken from reference TRBV19 and TRBJ1-2): DGGITQSPKYLFRKEGQNVTLSCEQNLNHDAMYWYRQDPGQGLRLIYYSQIVNDFQKGDIAEGYSVSREKKESFPLTVTSAQKNPTAFYLCASSIGDRENGYTFGSGTRLTVV.

This chain connects TRBV7-2 to TRBJ1-2, with a weak D call TRBD1 (6 bases). Germline loops: CDR1 SGHTA, CDR2 FQGNSA. V lost 5 bases and J lost 3, with 19 bases in between. This CDR3 has 16 amino acids. Here the CDR3 DNA reads TGTGCCAGCAGCCCCGGGGGCGGGGCCTTGTACTATGGCTACACCTTC. Its translation is CASSPGGGALYYGYTF. Variable domain in full (rest from reference TRBV7-2 and TRBJ1-2): GAGVSQSPSNKVTEKGKDVELRCDPISGHTALYWYRQSLGQGLEFLIYFQGNSAPDKSGLPSDRFSAERTGGSVSTLTIQRTQQEDSAVYLCASSPGGGALYYGYTFGSGTRLTVV.

The chain recombines TRBV7-3 with TRBJ2-3; no definite D call. Germline V gene lookup returns CDR1 SGHTA and CDR2 FQGTGA. The CDR3 totals 14 residues. Trimming cost V 3 bases and J 0 bases, with 7 bases left between them. The CDR3: CASSFSGSTDTQYF. CDR3 nucleotides: TGTGCCAGCAGCTTTAGTGGGAGCACAGATACGCAGTATTTT.

The CDR3 DNA reads as TGTGCCATCAGCGCTCGGACTAGCGGAAGCACAGATACGCAGTATTTT. Amino acid sequence: CAISARTSGSTDTQYF. The chain employs TRBV10-3 and TRBJ2-3; 10 positions agree with TRBD2. The ends lost 6 bases at V and 0 bases at J; junction bases unmatched: 6. This CDR3 is 16 amino acids long. CDR1 and CDR2 (germline): ENHRY, SYGVKD.

This chain joins TRBV27 and TRBJ2-7; TRBD1 aligns across 7 bases. Germline CDR1 is MNHEY and CDR2 is SMNVEV (reference sequence). V shed 5 bases and J 3 bases; nucleotides not matched to a gene: 4. CDR3 length: 13 residues. The DNA for the CDR3 is TGTGCCAGCAGTCGGGACAGAAACTACGAGCAGTACTTC. Protein product: CASSRDRNYEQYF.